The entry below gives a single T cell receptor (beta chain) sequence along with its context. This clone has just one count. The antigen it recognizes is unknown. Base-call qualities are not available, and no considerably larger clone is one nucleotide away. The immunoSEQ Assay, a bias-controlled multiplex PCR, was used to amplify TCRbeta CDR3 regions from genomic DNA. From the authors' description of their analysis: Nucleated cell counts per sample were estimated from amplification of reference gene primers within the assay. Sequence reads were collapsed and filtered to measure the absolute abundance of every unique TCRbeta CDR3 rearrangement. For each sample, productive Simpson clonality was calculated as the square root of Simpson's diversity index across productive rearrangements. Held by TCRdb, this immuneACCESS table contains in-frame sequences only and omits some clones. Under half of the omission traces to an unresolved V gene where checked; the cause of the rest is unknown. Clone size and the V and J calls come from that table; the DNA yielded D and trimming. The sample table records about 150,000 clones; around 82% of these occur just once. The top ten clonotypes cover nearly 15% of the sample.

This record belongs to a study of blood T cell repertoires in COVID-19 (dated by TCRdb to 2018 to 2020). About the investigation overall: Samples covering the acute and convalescent phases of COVID-19 were provided by collaborators in the United States, Italy and Spain. The material from the prospective study consisted of cDNA or gDNA derived from T cells, B-cell-depleted T cells, or PBMCs. Deeply sampled blood TCRbeta repertoires from subjects exposed to, actively infected with, or recovered from COVID-19 were included in the dataset. The repertoires were released in a freely available public database meant as a resource for research on the immune response to SARS-CoV-2. The samples were drawn from two sources: the first 160 participants of the ongoing ImmuneRACE study, and some 1,300 subjects contributed by 6 global collaborators. Nearly every sample came with metadata listing a de-identified subject ID, COVID-19 status, age in years and sex. HLA class I and class II types, where available, came from metadata supplied by the sample provider rather than from assay-based typing. Overall study results and their limits: How much clinical and demographic metadata was included differed by source and by participant, and the metadata was provided uncurated.

Collaborating institutions collected whole blood in K2EDTA tubes following their own protocols. For TCRbeta analysis, collaborators shipped samples in one of three forms: frozen whole blood, isolated PBMCs, or DNA extracted from either of those sample types. As encoded in the germline V gene, CDR1 is KGHSH while CDR2 is LQKENI. Trimming accounts for 6 bases at V and 4 bases at J, while the number of junction bases matched to no gene is 5. From the cysteine through the phenylalanine, the CDR3 covers 13 amino acids. The retained sequence is limited to the CDR3, 39 bases, with the frame set at the first base.

The TCR was taken from a human donor with acute or convalescent COVID-19. The donor label of this sample is uncertain. Source material: peripheral blood. The chain links TRBV18 with TRBJ2-5, with 7 bases aligning to TRBD2. This receptor has the CDR3 CASSRGVGETQYF. DNA sequence: TGTGCCAGCTCCCGGGGGGTCGGAGAGACCCAGTACTTC.